This T cell receptor beta chain appears in the sequencing data of a study of blood T cell repertoires in COVID-19 (dated by TCRdb to about 2020). Regarding the complete study: The collaborator samples originated in the United States, Italy and Spain and spanned the acute and convalescent phases of COVID-19. The material from the prospective study consisted of cDNA or gDNA derived from T cells, B-cell-depleted T cells, or PBMCs. The dataset comprised deeply sampled blood TCRbeta repertoires from subjects exposed to, actively infected with, or recovered from COVID-19. The repertoires were released in a freely available public database meant as a resource for research on the immune response to SARS-CoV-2. The samples were drawn from two sources: the first 160 participants of the ongoing ImmuneRACE study, and about 1,300 subjects contributed by 6 global collaborators. Nearly every sample came with metadata listing a de-identified subject ID, COVID-19 status, age in years and sex. Where HLA class I and class II types were available, the types were taken from metadata supplied by the sample provider, not from assay-based typing. Study-wide findings and limitations: The quantity of clinical and demographic metadata differed by source and by participant and was supplied without curation.

There are 14 amino acids in the CDR3, from cysteine to phenylalanine inclusive. Just the 42-base CDR3 DNA is kept, in frame starting at base 1. The germline V gene (reference sequence) gives CDR1 as MNHEY and CDR2 as SMNVEV. V lost 3 bases and J lost 2 bases; the stretch between them is 8 bases long. Another Seattle source contributed samples from volunteer blood donors who had recovered from COVID-19. Each collaborating institution followed its own protocols to collect whole blood in K2EDTA tubes. Collaborator samples were shipped for TCRbeta analysis as frozen whole blood, isolated PBMCs, or DNA extracted from either sample type. TCRbeta CDR3 regions were amplified from genomic DNA using the immunoSEQ Assay, a bias-controlled multiplex PCR. As for the original processing: The number of nucleated cells in each sample was estimated from the amplification of reference gene primers within the assay. To quantify the absolute abundance of each unique TCRbeta CDR3 rearrangement, sequence reads were collapsed and filtered. For each sample, productive Simpson clonality was calculated as the square root of Simpson's diversity index across productive rearrangements. What TCRdb holds here is the immuneACCESS table cut down to in-frame rearrangements. Part of the clones is not present; checked against another copy, under half of the missing clones reflect an unresolved V gene, and the others are unexplained. V, J and clone size reflect that table, while D and trimming were determined from the DNA. The sample has around 150,000 clones on record, 60% to 80% of them singletons. In total, the top ten clones hold 9.5% to 12% of the sample.

As for this clone: Its antigen is not yet known. Base qualities are missing; no much larger clone stands one base away. This same CDR3 is encoded by further DNA sequences in the sample.

The specimen was peripheral blood. The V and J segments used are TRBV27 and TRBJ1-5; possibly the D gene is TRBD1, per 5 matching bases. The receptor was isolated from a man aged 60 to 69 who had recovered from COVID-19. This receptor carries the CDR3 CASSLGRGNQPQHF. The DNA reads as follows: TGTGCCAGCAGTTTGGGGCGAGGCAATCAGCCCCAGCATTTT.